This T cell receptor (beta chain) was obtained from a study of blood T cell repertoires in COVID-19. About the study: Specimens from acute and convalescent COVID-19 originated in the United States, Italy and Spain.

Measured with immunoSEQ multiplex PCR; TCRdb has only the in-frame clones, and not every one. The sample lists 300,000 or so clones; about 88% were seen once. Cohort assignment relied on participant-reported clinical history. All recovered Cohort 3 donors got two negative PCRs, got clearance, or saw symptom resolution. Sequenced input: PBMCs or T cells enriched from blood (not recorded which). The sequence derives from a woman in her 30s who had recovered from COVID-19.

CDR3 protein: CASSRRDRSPGGYTF. The CDR3 DNA reads TGTGCCAGCAGTCGACGGGACAGGTCCCCCGGGGGCTACACCTTC. V and J are TRBV6-5 and TRBJ1-2; 8 positions match TRBD1. The length of the CDR3 is 15 residues. J gave up 8 bases and V 5 bases, and 13 bases lay outside the gene matches. The germline gives CDR1 MNHEY, CDR2 SVGAGI.